These 21 T cell receptor beta chains originate from one sample sequenced in a study of blood T cell repertoires in COVID-19. Sequencing was performed with immunoSEQ multiplex PCR; in TCRdb, only in-frame clones are kept and a portion is missing. This table has approximately 230,000 clones, roughly four fifths appearing once. Sequencing was performed on peripheral blood. The receptors here all came from a man of 80 years or more with acute or convalescent COVID-19.

The chain combines TRBV9 with TRBJ2-3; the match to TRBD2 covers 8 bases. The V and J ends lost 0 bases and 5 bases, in that order; junction bases with no gene match: 8. This CDR3 has 16 amino acids. Per germline, CDR1 SGDLS and CDR2 YYNGEE. The CDR3 DNA reads TGTGCCAGCAGCGTAGCGGGAGGGCCGCAAGGAGATACGCAGTATTTT. Residues: CASSVAGGPQGDTQYF.

The chain has TRBV6-4 and TRBJ1-1, with D possibly being TRBD1 (5 bases). V was pared by 7 bases and J by 1 base, with 16 bases between. The CDR3 covers 15 residues. CDR1 MRHNA and CDR2 SNTAGT come from the germline V gene. The CDR3 DNA follows: TGTGCCAGCATCTTTACCATCGGGGGGAACACTGAAGCTTTCTTT. It specifies CASIFTIGGNTEAFF.

This clone has ten or more counts. The chain joins TRBV4-1 to TRBJ1-5; D gene ambiguous. Germline assignment: CDR1 MGHRA and CDR2 YSYEKL. This CDR3 is 13 amino acids long. V lost 1 base to trimming and J lost 4 bases, with 5 bases between them. CDR3: CASSQVSNQPQHF. In DNA form, the CDR3 reads TGCGCCAGCAGCCAAGTGTCGAATCAGCCCCAGCATTTT.

This clone appeared once. The junction does not match germline at one end; this may be a read error. The chain joins TRBV19 to TRBJ2-1; 9 nucleotides line up with TRBD2. The length of the CDR3 is 15 residues. CDR1 and CDR2 from the germline V gene are LNHDA and SQIVND (reference sequence). As DNA, the CDR3 is TGTGCCAGTAGGATAGGTCTAGCGGGAAAGCATGAGCAGTTCTTC. The encoded protein is CASRIGLAGKHEQFF.

The gene calls are TRBV19 and TRBJ2-6, with D maybe TRBD2 (5 bases). Trimming shortened V by 5 bases and J by 0 bases, and 14 bases separated the two germline ends. CDR3 length: 17 residues. CDR1 is LNHDA and CDR2 is SQIVND in the germline V gene (reference sequence). CDR3 DNA: TGTGCCAGTAGTCGGGCAGGTGGGAGCTCTGGGGCCAACGTCCTGACTTTC. This encodes CASSRAGGSSGANVLTF.

The chain employs TRBV9 and TRBJ1-2; maybe TRBD1 (5 bases). The CDR3 has 15 amino acids. Trimming cost V 3 bases and J 4 bases, with 16 bases left between them. The germline V gene has CDR1 SGDLS and CDR2 YYNGEE. The CDR3 loop reads CASSGHETASYGYTF. The CDR3 region has the DNA TGTGCCAGCAGCGGACACGAGACAGCCAGCTATGGCTACACCTTC.

This clone was seen more than once but under ten times. The junction differs from germline at one of its ends, possibly a read error. J is TRBJ2-1 and V is TRBV6-5; 11 bases map to TRBD1. This CDR3 is 14 amino acids long. The germline CDR1 and CDR2 sequences are MNHEY and SVGAGI. CDR3 in DNA: TGTGCCAGCAGTTTTTCCGGGACAGGGGGTTCCCGACTCTTC. It translates to CASSFSGTGGSRLF.

The chain combines TRBV18 with TRBJ2-1; 16 nucleotides agree with TRBD2. Per the germline V gene, CDR1 is KGHSH and CDR2 is LQKENI. Trimming removed 3 bases from V and 7 bases from J; junction bases left unmatched: 6. The length of the CDR3 is 17 residues. The CDR3 DNA follows: TGTGCCAGCTCACCCCGACCGGGACTAGCGGGGGGGAATGAGCAGTTCTTC. Protein: CASSPRPGLAGGNEQFF.

The chain is built from TRBV2 and TRBJ1-2; a possible D gene is TRBD1 (5 bases). This CDR3 has 16 amino acids. CDR1 is SNHLY, CDR2 FYNNEI, per germline. V was clipped by 2 bases and J by 4 bases, with 17 bases between them. In DNA, the CDR3 is TGTGCCAGCAGTGAACAGGGCGCTCTTCCTTCCTATGGCTACACCTTC. Amino acids: CASSEQGALPSYGYTF.

The V and J genes are TRBV20-1 and TRBJ2-6; 8 bases align to TRBD1. This CDR3 has 16 amino acids. Unmatched junction bases numbered 9, after V lost 3 bases and J lost 5 bases. Germline assignment: CDR1 DFQATT and CDR2 SNEGSKA (reference sequence). The CDR3 DNA is TGCAGTGCTAGTCCCCTTGACAGGGGAAGGGCCAACGTCCTGACTTTC. It translates to CSASPLDRGRANVLTF.

This sequence joins TRBV5-8 and TRBJ1-6; D possibly corresponds to TRBD1 (6 bases). The germline gives CDR1 SGHTS, CDR2 YDEGEE. V lost 3 bases to trimming and J lost 10 bases, with 17 bases between them. This CDR3 is 15 amino acids long. The DNA of the CDR3 is TGTGCCAGCAGCTATAGAAGAGGGGGACAATCACCCCTCCACTTT. The encoded protein is CASSYRRGGQSPLHF.

The chain couples TRBV6-6 to TRBJ2-1; 12 bases agree with TRBD2. CDR3 length equals 16 residues. The V segment lost 5 bases and the J segment 9 bases; nucleotides outside the gene matches: 11. The germline gives CDR1 MNHNY, CDR2 SVGAGI (reference sequence). In nucleotides, the CDR3 is TGTGCCAGCAGTCCCAAACCCCTAGCGGGAGGGCGTGAGCAGTTCTTC. Residues: CASSPKPLAGGREQFF.

In its sample, this clone was seen once. The V gene is TRBV28, the J gene TRBJ2-7, with D perhaps TRBD1 (5 bases). This CDR3 spans 13 amino acids. V dropped 7 bases and J dropped 2 bases, with 12 bases sitting between them. Per the germline V gene, CDR1 is MDHEN and CDR2 is SYDVKM. CDR3 sequence (DNA): TGTGCCAGCAACCAGGGCCTCCCCTACGAGCAGTACTTC. Protein: CASNQGLPYEQYF.

V and J are TRBV6-6 and TRBJ2-7; D perhaps matches TRBD2 (5 bases). The CDR3 has 12 residues. Per the germline V gene, CDR1 is MNHNY and CDR2 is SVGAGI (reference sequence). Trimming stripped 6 bases from V and 4 bases from J, with 10 bases between. The CDR3 nucleotides read TGTGCCAGCAGGAGGGAAATTTACGAGCAGTACTTC. It codes for CASRREIYEQYF.

The J gene is TRBJ2-3, the V gene TRBV7-9, with TRBD2 matching over 11 bases. The ends lost 4 bases at V and 5 bases at J; junction bases unmatched: 2. From germline, CDR1 is SEHNR and CDR2 FQNEAQ (reference sequence). The CDR3 has 14 amino acids. The CDR3 reads CASSSGLAGDTQYF. The CDR3 nucleotides read TGTGCCAGCAGCTCCGGACTAGCGGGAGATACGCAGTATTTT. Full variable domain (outside the CDR3, taken from reference TRBV7-9 and TRBJ2-3): DTGVSQNPRHKITKRGQNVTFRCDPISEHNRLYWYRQTLGQGPEFLTYFQNEAQLEKSRLLSDRFSAERPKGSFSTLEIQRTEQGDSAMYLCASSSGLAGDTQYFGPGTRLTVL.

This rearrangement joins TRBV5-1 to TRBJ2-5, with 9 bases that match TRBD1. This CDR3 has 15 amino acids. Germline CDR1 reads SGHRS; CDR2 reads YFSETQ. Germline trimming cut 1 base from V and 5 bases from J; bases unmatched to any gene: 6. Here the CDR3 DNA reads TGCGCCAGCAGCTTGCCGACAGGGGGAATGGAGACCCAGTACTTC. This encodes CASSLPTGGMETQYF. Full variable domain (outside the CDR3, taken from reference TRBV5-1 and TRBJ2-5): KAGVTQTPRYLIKTRGQQVTLSCSPISGHRSVSWYQQTPGQGLQFLFEYFSETQRNKGNFPGRFSGRQFSNSRSEMNVSTLELGDSALYLCASSLPTGGMETQYFGPGTRLLVL.

This clone was detected only a few times. J is TRBJ1-5 and V is TRBV5-6; the match to TRBD1 covers 7 bases. Germline V gene lookup returns CDR1 SGHDT and CDR2 YYEEEE. CDR3 length equals 14 residues. Trimming removed 4 bases from V and 2 bases from J; junction bases left unmatched: 3. The CDR3 DNA is TGTGCCAGCAGCCCCGGGACAGGCAATCAGCCCCAGCATTTT. Translated, it gives CASSPGTGNQPQHF. The variable domain in full, with the rest retrieved from reference TRBV5-6 and TRBJ1-5, is DAGVTQSPTHLIKTRGQQVTLRCSPKSGHDTVSWYQQALGQGPQFIFQYYEEEERQRGNFPDRFSGHQFPNYSSELNVNALLLGDSALYLCASSPGTGNQPQHFGDGTRLSIL.

This clone was counted between two and nine times. This chain links TRBV2 with TRBJ2-7; 9 nucleotides align to TRBD1. Trimming at V came to 5 bases and at J to 2 bases, leaving 4 bases not matched to a gene. This CDR3 is built from 14 residues. From germline, CDR1 is SNHLY and CDR2 FYNNEI. The CDR3 loop is CASSFGTGPYEQYF. CDR3 in DNA: TGTGCCAGCAGTTTCGGGACAGGGCCCTACGAGCAGTACTTC.

The genes are TRBV28 and TRBJ1-1, with D uncertain. Germline V gene lookup returns CDR1 MDHEN and CDR2 SYDVKM. The CDR3 has 15 amino acids. Trimming stripped 5 bases from V and 7 bases from J, with 20 bases between. This chain's CDR3 is CASSPRGTSSLEAFF. DNA for the CDR3: TGTGCCAGCAGTCCTCGAGGCACATCCTCCCTTGAAGCTTTCTTT.

The chain recombines TRBV3-1 (or the pseudogene TRBV3-2) with TRBJ2-1; 9 nucleotides line up with TRBD1. The CDR3 contains 15 residues. With V trimmed by 4 bases and J by 6 bases, 7 bases remained unmatched. Germline V gene sequence: CDR1 LGHDT, CDR2 YNNKEL (reference sequence). This CDR3 is CASSPGQGTFNEQFF. For the CDR3, the DNA is TGTGCCAGCAGCCCGGGACAGGGAACCTTCAATGAGCAGTTCTTC.

The gene calls are TRBV5-1 and TRBJ2-5; TRBD2 agrees at 7 bases. Germline lookup yields CDR1 SGHRS and CDR2 YFSETQ. V trimming: 0 bases; J trimming: 1 base; junction bases outside the gene matches: 9. This CDR3 comprises 17 residues. The DNA for the CDR3 is TGCGCCAGCAGCTTGGTTCCAGGGAGGGCAGGCCAAGAGACCCAGTACTTC. Amino acid sequence: CASSLVPGRAGQETQYF.